Each of the 32 T cell receptor beta chains below was sequenced from the same sample in a study of identical twins. TCRdb re-derived calls from the 5' RACE reads in MiXCR, one entry per CDR3 protein. This table has hundreds of thousands of distinct CDR3 sequences, around an eighth appearing once. The specimen was memory (CD45RO+) T cells sorted from blood. Receptors originate from a woman aged 18-35 years in good health.

This chain uses TRBV4-1 with TRBJ2-7, with 14 bases aligning to TRBD2. The CDR3 is 18 residues long. Germline V lookup: CDR1 MGHRA, CDR2 YSYEKL. The V and J ends lost 1 base and 5 bases, in that order; junction bases with no gene match: 10. The CDR3 region is CASSQGLGLAGEGDEQYF. In DNA form, the CDR3 reads TGCGCCAGCAGCCAAGGATTGGGACTAGCGGGAGAAGGGGACGAGCAGTACTTC.

The chain combines TRBV6-4 with TRBJ2-5; D remains unclear. The CDR3 has 14 amino acids. Germline V gives CDR1 MRHNA, CDR2 SNTAGT. V lost 5 bases and J lost 2, with 12 bases in between. CDR3 nucleotides: TGTGCCAGCAGTAACACGTCCGGTCAAGAGACCCAGTACTTC. It specifies CASSNTSGQETQYF.

This clonotype was seen a handful of times. The chain is built from TRBV3-1 and TRBJ1-1; possibly TRBD1 for D (6 bases). Germline loops: CDR1 LGHDT, CDR2 YNNKEL (reference sequence). The CDR3 spans 14 residues. V dropped 0 bases and J dropped 7 bases, with 12 bases sitting between them. CDR3 residues: CASSQDGGGFEAFF. The DNA of the CDR3 is TGTGCCAGCAGCCAAGACGGCGGGGGCTTTGAAGCTTTCTTT.

This clonotype has a handful of counts. The chain carries TRBV6-5 and TRBJ2-2; D not resolved. Trimming removed 6 bases at V and 8 bases at J, with 10 bases between. This CDR3 is built from 12 residues. In germline, CDR1 is MNHEY, CDR2 SVGAGI. The CDR3 sequence is CASRTTVGELFF. The CDR3 bases are TGTGCCAGCAGAACGACCGTTGGGGAGCTGTTTTTT.

This clonotype was seen many times. The junction does not match germline at one end; this may be a read error. This chain links TRBV7-8 with TRBJ2-3; D may be TRBD2 (6 bases). This CDR3 spans 15 amino acids. CDR1 and CDR2 from the germline V gene are SGHVS and FQNEAQ. This chain's CDR3 is CASSIARRGTDTQYF. CDR3 nucleotide sequence: TGTGCCAGCAGCATAGCCCGGAGGGGCACAGATACGCAGTATTTT.

The chain combines TRBV15 with TRBJ2-1; 9 nucleotides line up with TRBD2. The germline gives CDR1 LNHNV, CDR2 YYDKDF (reference sequence). The CDR3 extends over 17 amino acids. V dropped 3 bases and J dropped 8; count of bases not matched to a gene: 14. This CDR3 is CATSRFLGGRGRDEQFF. The CDR3 bases are TGTGCCACCAGCAGGTTTTTAGGCGGGAGGGGTAGGGATGAGCAGTTCTTC.

The sample holds a few counts of this clonotype. The chain is built from TRBV20-1 and TRBJ2-1, with D perhaps matching TRBD1 or TRBD2 (6 bases each). CDR3 length equals 12 residues. The V and J ends lost 3 bases and 7 bases respectively, with 10 bases between them. Germline V gene lookup returns CDR1 DFQATT and CDR2 SNEGSKA (reference sequence). CDR3 bases: TGCAGTGCTAGTAGGGGGGCAAATGAGCAGTTCTTC. Its translation is CSASRGANEQFF.

This clonotype occurred many times. The chain carries TRBV11-2 and TRBJ1-2; no clear D. The CDR3 spans 14 residues. Germline CDR1 reads SGHAT; CDR2 reads FQNNGV. The V gene lost 4 bases and the J gene lost 4 bases, with 13 bases spanning the gap. The CDR3 reads CASSYPEKGYGYTF. CDR3 bases: TGTGCCAGCAGCTACCCCGAGAAGGGCTATGGCTACACCTTC.

This clonotype was observed a few times. This chain links TRBV7-9 with TRBJ1-2; tentative D call: TRBD1 (6 bases). CDR1 is SEHNR, CDR2 FQNEAQ, per germline (reference sequence). The V end lost 4 bases, the J end lost 2 bases, and 17 bases lay between the germline ends. This CDR3 has 16 amino acids. This CDR3 is CASSSRGLGQNYGYTF. CDR3 DNA sequence: TGTGCCAGCAGCTCTAGGGGACTCGGACAGAACTATGGCTACACCTTC.

This rearrangement joins TRBV20-1 to TRBJ2-3; 8 positions match TRBD2. CDR1 is DFQATT, CDR2 SNEGSKA, per germline (reference sequence). The CDR3 loop spans 14 amino acids. Trimming took 4 bases from V and 6 from J; bases not matched to a gene: 9. CDR3 in DNA: TGCAGTGCTACCCGGGAGGGGCCGGGGGATACGCAGTATTTT. This codes for CSATREGPGDTQYF.

This clonotype came up many times. This sequence joins TRBV11-2 and TRBJ2-3, with D possibly TRBD2 on 5 matching bases. CDR3 length: 16 residues. V shed 5 bases and J shed 2 bases, with 17 bases lying between them. Germline V gives CDR1 SGHAT, CDR2 FQNNGV. The chain's CDR3 is CASSKGLQSYTDTQYF. The DNA for the CDR3 is TGTGCCAGCAGCAAAGGACTGCAGTCCTACACAGATACGCAGTATTTT.

This chain joins TRBV24-1 and TRBJ2-1; possibly TRBD2 for D (6 bases). This CDR3 is built from 17 residues. V shed 3 bases and J shed 0 bases, with 14 bases lying between them. CDR1 and CDR2 (germline): KGHDR, SFDVKD. CDR3 amino acids: CATSDRRGSGSYNEQFF. The CDR3 nucleotides are TGTGCCACCAGTGATAGGAGGGGTTCAGGCTCCTACAATGAGCAGTTCTTC.

The sample holds many counts of this clonotype. The chain couples TRBV7-2 to TRBJ2-1; unclear D gene. Germline V gives CDR1 SGHTA, CDR2 FQGNSA. V gave up 8 bases and J gave up 0 bases, with 14 bases separating them. The CDR3 is 15 amino acids. CDR3 residues: CASGNLSGSYNEQFF. The CDR3 DNA is TGTGCCAGCGGGAACCTTTCCGGCTCCTACAATGAGCAGTTCTTC.

This clonotype was found many times. This chain joins TRBV12-3 or TRBV12-4 and TRBJ2-1; D not resolved. The CDR3 runs to 13 residues. V was cut by 7 bases and J by 0 bases, with 7 bases left in between. The CDR3 coding sequence is TGTGCCAGCACCTTAGCCTCCTACAATGAGCAGTTCTTC. Encoded protein: CASTLASYNEQFF.

This clonotype was recorded at least ten times. V is TRBV7-2 and J is TRBJ2-7; D not certain. CDR1 SGHTA and CDR2 FQGNSA come from the germline V gene. The CDR3 has 14 amino acids. Trimming removed 2 bases at V and 2 bases at J, with 10 bases between. The CDR3 DNA reads as TGTGCCAGCAGCTTAAACAGTCAGACCTACGAGCAGTACTTC. Residues: CASSLNSQTYEQYF.

A few counts support this clonotype. V gene TRBV5-1 combines with J gene TRBJ2-7; no clear D gene. V lost 4 bases, J lost 0 bases, and 17 bases lay in between. Germline V lookup: CDR1 SGHRS, CDR2 YFSETQ. There are 16 residues in the CDR3. For the CDR3, the DNA is TGCGCCAGCAGCCCCCCCCGCGAGGATCCCTCCTACGAGCAGTACTTC. Translated, it gives CASSPPREDPSYEQYF.

Turning to this clonotype: Being one base from a much bigger clone, this may be a read error. J is TRBJ2-7 and V is TRBV6-1; the D gene could be TRBD1 or TRBD2 (5 bases each). Germline V CDR1 and CDR2: MNHNS, SASEGT. The germline V and J ends were trimmed by 5 bases and 3 bases, with 11 bases remaining between them. The CDR3 extends over 13 amino acids. The CDR3 bases are TGTGCCAGCAGTCCCCGGGACGGCTACGAGCAGTACTTC. The encoded protein is CASSPRDGYEQYF.

The sample holds a few counts of this clonotype. This chain uses TRBV11-2 with TRBJ2-1; D is tentatively TRBD1 or TRBD2 (5 bases each). The CDR3 consists of 15 residues. CDR1 is SGHAT, CDR2 FQNNGV, per germline. Trimming cost V 5 bases and J 3 bases, with 14 bases left between them. CDR3: CASSHPGTDYNEQFF. The CDR3 coding sequence is TGTGCCAGCAGCCACCCGGGGACGGACTACAATGAGCAGTTCTTC. Supplemented by reference TRBV11-2 and TRBJ2-1, the full variable domain reads EAGVAQSPRYKIIEKRQSVAFWCNPISGHATLYWYQQILGQGPKLLIQFQNNGVVDDSQLPKDRFSAERLKGVDSTLKIQPAKLEDSAVYLCASSHPGTDYNEQFFGPGTRLTVL.

The J gene is TRBJ1-5, the V gene TRBV14; D remains unclear. This CDR3 region has 13 residues. V was clipped by 1 base and J by 6 bases, with 7 bases between them. The germline V gene encodes CDR1 SGHDN and CDR2 FVKESK. The CDR3 DNA reads as TGTGCCAGCAGCCAAGGTCGGGGTCAGCCCCAGCATTTT. Protein sequence: CASSQGRGQPQHF.

This clonotype was seen more than once but under ten times. V and J are TRBV6-1 and TRBJ2-2, with 12 bases that match TRBD1. J lost 9 bases, V lost 6 bases, and 5 bases had no gene match. Per the germline V gene, CDR1 is MNHNS and CDR2 is SASEGT. This CDR3 has 14 amino acids. The CDR3 sequence: CASRGTGGKRELFF. DNA of the CDR3: TGTGCCAGCAGAGGGACAGGGGGCAAGAGGGAGCTGTTTTTT.

A few counts support this clonotype. The chain joins TRBV12-3 or TRBV12-4 to TRBJ1-3; D call uncertain. The V end lost 1 base, the J end lost 1 base, and 5 bases lay between the germline ends. CDR3 length: 14 residues. Written as DNA, the CDR3 is TGTGCCAGCAGTTTAGGGGTTTCTGGAAACACCATATATTTT. This encodes CASSLGVSGNTIYF.

This clonotype showed up just a few times. The rearrangement joins TRBV6-6 to TRBJ1-6; weak D call: TRBD1 (6 bases). Trimming took off 7 bases at V and 9 bases at J, with 13 bases between the two ends. CDR3 length equals 13 residues. The germline CDR1 and CDR2 sequences are MNHNY and SVGAGI (reference sequence). CDR3 sequence (DNA): TGTGCCAGCACCACCTCGGGGGCTTCACCCCTCCACTTT. Its protein product is CASTTSGASPLHF.

The V call is TRBV6-2 or TRBV6-3, the J call TRBJ1-1, with D possibly being TRBD1 (5 bases). V was clipped by 5 bases and J by 6 bases, with 16 bases between them. Germline assignment: CDR1 MNHEY and CDR2 SVGEGT. There are 14 residues in the CDR3. The CDR3 coding sequence is TGTGCCAGCAGTCCTTTTACAGGATCGGCTGAAGCTTTCTTT. Its translation is CASSPFTGSAEAFF.

This clonotype was observed many times. The gene calls are TRBV18 and TRBJ1-2, with TRBD1 identical over 9 bases. The CDR3 sequence is 19 residues long. Germline trimming cut 5 bases from V and 5 bases from J; bases unmatched to any gene: 21. The germline gives CDR1 KGHSH, CDR2 LQKENI. CDR3 coding DNA: TGTGCCAGCTCAACCGCCGCCATGAACAACAGGGGGCGCGGGTATGGCTACACCTTC. Amino acids: CASSTAAMNNRGRGYGYTF.

This clonotype was detected only a few times. The V call is TRBV12-3 or TRBV12-4, the J call TRBJ2-2; 9 bases match TRBD2. The junction had 9 bases not matched to a gene; V was cut back by 3 bases and J by 7 bases. The CDR3 runs to 16 residues. CDR3 sequence reads: CASSFSGGRAGGELFF. In DNA, the CDR3 is TGTGCCAGCAGTTTCTCTGGCGGGAGGGCCGGCGGGGAGCTGTTTTTT.

This clonotype was counted at least ten times. The chain joins TRBV7-2 to TRBJ1-1; D call uncertain. Germline V gene data show CDR1 as SGHTA and CDR2 as FQGNSA. CDR3 size: 11 residues. V gave up 6 bases and J gave up 7 bases, with 9 bases separating them. DNA for the CDR3: TGTGCCAGCAGTCTTGCAGTTGAAGCTTTCTTT. It yields the protein CASSLAVEAFF.

V usage is TRBV9 and J usage is TRBJ2-5; the D gene could be TRBD1 or TRBD2 (7 bases each). The CDR3 length is 15 residues. Germline V gene lookup returns CDR1 SGDLS and CDR2 YYNGEE. Trimming left V 4 bases short and J 3 bases short, with 16 bases between. As DNA, the CDR3 is TGTGCCAGCAGCTATAGGGGGGGGACAGAAGAGACCCAGTACTTC. Protein: CASSYRGGTEETQYF.

V is TRBV6-5 and J is TRBJ2-1; D remains ambiguous. Trimming took 6 bases from V and 2 from J, leaving 11 bases between them. CDR1 and CDR2 from the germline V gene are MNHEY and SVGAGI. The CDR3 totals 14 residues. The chain's CDR3 is CASSYTQTYNEQFF. The CDR3 nucleotides read TGTGCCAGCAGCTACACACAAACCTACAATGAGCAGTTCTTC.

This clonotype was seen a single time. The V and J genes are TRBV18 and TRBJ2-3; D is uncertain. The length of the CDR3 is 11 residues. Germline lookup yields CDR1 KGHSH and CDR2 LQKENI. Trimming removed 9 bases at V and 0 bases at J, with 4 bases between. The CDR3 DNA is TGTGCCAGTCAGAGCACAGATACGCAGTATTTT. It encodes CASQSTDTQYF. Variable domain in full (rest from reference TRBV18 and TRBJ2-3): NAGVMQNPRHLVRRRGQEARLRCSPMKGHSHVYWYRQLPEEGLKFMVYLQKENIIDESGMPKERFSAEFPKEGPSILRIQQVVRGDSAAYFCASQSTDTQYFGPGTRLTVL.

There are a few counts of this clonotype. The chain employs TRBV5-1 and TRBJ2-5; 7 bases are a match to TRBD1. The CDR3 consists of 13 residues. Germline-derived CDR1 and CDR2 are SGHRS and YFSETQ. V was clipped by 5 bases and J by 1 base; unmatched bases: 2. DNA of the CDR3: TGCGCCAGCAGAGACAGGGTCCAAGAGACCCAGTACTTC. Translating gives CASRDRVQETQYF.

This clonotype has just a few counts. CDR3 coding DNA: TGTGCCAGCAGCTCAGGGGTGGTAAATTCACCCCTCCACTTT. It translates to CASSSGVVNSPLHF. The chain has TRBV7-6 and TRBJ1-6; maybe TRBD1 (6 bases). The CDR3 length is 14 residues. The V gene's germline CDR1 is SGHVS and CDR2 FNYEAQ. V was cut by 4 bases and J by 7 bases, with 11 bases left in between.

This rearrangement joins TRBV25-1 to TRBJ2-7; D may be TRBD2 (6 bases). Germline values: CDR1 MGHDK, CDR2 SYGVNS. V gave up 6 bases and J gave up 6 bases, with 15 bases separating them. The CDR3 is 13 residues long. CDR3 DNA sequence: TGTGCCAGCAGCCGGGAGTTCCTTTGCGAGCAGTACTTC. Residues: CASSREFLCEQYF.